This note documents a single T cell receptor beta chain sequence. The sample comes from a study of shared clonotypes between healthy human individuals. The ends were cut back, 3 bases at V and 0 bases at J, with 0 bases in the middle. This CDR3 region has 11 residues. Germline V gives CDR1 SGDLS, CDR2 YYNGEE. The table came from immunoSEQ multiplex PCR; TCRdb's copy has only in-frame clones and leaves some out. The profile shows roughly 320,000 clones, roughly 87% of them singletons. The sequencing input was memory CD8+ T cells sorted from blood. Subset defined: CD45RO+ cells pooled with CCR7-negative TemRA cells. The sequence was obtained from a man aged 18 to 30 in good health. This sequence joins TRBV9 and TRBJ2-5; no reliable D call. CDR3 bases: TGTGCCAGCAGCGACCAAGAGACCCAGTACTTC. This encodes CASSDQETQYF. Complete variable domain (other parts from reference TRBV9 and TRBJ2-5): DSGVTQTPKHLITATGQRVTLRCSPRSGDLSVYWYQQSLDQGLQFLIQYYNGEERAKGNILERFSAQQFPDLHSELNLSSLELGDSALYFCASSDQETQYFGPGTRLLVL.